Sequencing of this TCR beta chain was carried out in a study of OX40 agonist ivuxolimab in advanced cancers. CDR1 is SSHAT, CDR2 FNYEAQ, per germline (reference sequence). This CDR3 contains 15 residues. Trimming cost V 5 bases and J 3 bases, with 15 bases left between them. Broader study findings: Among some nonresponders, normalized T-cell clonal expansion was also low. CD4+ and CD8+ blood T cells expanded clonally by week 6 at 0.1 to 3.0 mg/kg.

This clone was seen once. Its target is not known. Repertoires were generated with immunoSEQ multiplex PCR, while TCRdb's copy carries only in-frame clones and drops some. The sample includes roughly 76,000 clones, around 83% seen only once; the top ten take roughly 1.2%. This clonotype was sampled from an adult with an advanced solid tumor such as melanoma, head and neck, liver or kidney cancer. The rearrangement uses TRBV7-7 and TRBJ2-3; D may be TRBD1 (5 bases). The sequenced sample was CD4+ or CD8+ T cells sorted from blood, obtained in a trial of the OX40 agonist ivuxolimab. This CDR3 reads CASSRGASITDTQYF. CDR3 DNA: TGTGCCAGCAGCCGTGGGGCATCGATTACAGATACGCAGTATTTT. The variable domain in full, with the rest retrieved from reference TRBV7-7 and TRBJ2-3, is GAGVSQSPRYKVTKRGQDVTLRCDPISSHATLYWYQQALGQGPEFLTYFNYEAQPDKSGLPSDRFSAERPEGSISTLTIQRTEQRDSAMYRCASSRGASITDTQYFGPGTRLTVL.